A selection of T cell receptor beta chains follows, all from one sample in a study of blood T cell repertoires in COVID-19. Profiled with immunoSEQ multiplex PCR; TCRdb holds only in-frame clones, not every one. In the table there are 150,000 to 200,000 clones, approximately 89% of which are singletons. The sequencing sample was made of PBMCs or T cells enriched from blood (not recorded which). The origin of the receptors is a man aged 40-49 years who had recovered from COVID-19. CDR3s include the opening cysteine and the closing phenylalanine or tryptophan. D genes are given only for firm matches. The listing skips clone size in some rows; elsewhere it reads once, few, many or a size class.

-,TRBJ2-7,TRBV12-3/TRBV12-4,-,CASSRGREQYF,TGTGCCAGCAGTCGCGGGCGGGAGCAGTACTTC
once,TRBJ1-2,TRBV12-3/TRBV12-4,TRBD1,CASTGTVASGYTF,TGTGCCAGCACTGGGACAGTCGCCTCCGGCTACACCTTC
-,TRBJ2-6,TRBV30,TRBD1,CAWSGQGDSGANVLTF,TGTGCCTGGAGCGGTCAGGGGGACTCTGGGGCCAACGTCCTGACTTTC
-,TRBJ1-2,TRBV11-2,TRBD1,CASSPGQGFGYTF,TGTGCCAGCAGCCCGGGACAGGGGTTTGGCTACACCTTC
-,TRBJ2-7,TRBV14,-,CGEYQRSYEQYF,TGTGGGGAGTATCAGCGGTCCTACGAGCAGTACTTC
-,TRBJ1-6,TRBV5-5,-,CASSPQQGTAPLHF,TGTGCCAGCAGCCCCCAACAGGGAACAGCACCCCTCCACTTT
medium-sized,TRBJ1-6,TRBV5-1,-,CASSLEGGYNSPLHF,TGCGCCAGCAGCTTGGAAGGGGGCTATAATTCACCCCTCCACTTT
-,TRBJ2-7,TRBV7-9,-,CASSPHSLAYEQYF,TGTGCCAGCAGCCCACATAGCCTAGCCTACGAGCAGTACTTC
-,TRBJ1-1,TRBV5-8,-,CASSFLQGSTEAFF,TGTGCCAGCAGCTTTTTACAGGGCAGCACTGAAGCTTTCTTT
-,TRBJ1-2,TRBV12-3/TRBV12-4,TRBD1,CASTMTGNYGYTF,TGTGCCAGCACCATGACAGGGAACTATGGCTACACCTTC
once,TRBJ1-4,TRBV28,TRBD1,CASSVNLTGGDEKLFF,TGTGCCAGCAGCGTTAACCTGACAGGGGGCGATGAAAAACTGTTTTTT
-,TRBJ2-7,TRBV30,TRBD1,CAWSVATGGRYEQYF,TGTGCCTGGAGTGTAGCAACAGGGGGCAGGTACGAGCAGTACTTC
-,TRBJ1-5,TRBV5-1,TRBD1,CASSWDSNQPQHF,TGCGCCAGCAGCTGGGACAGTAATCAGCCCCAGCATTTT
-,TRBJ1-6,TRBV4-1,TRBD1,CASSLGQGNSPLHF,TGCGCCAGCAGCCTTGGACAGGGTAATTCACCCCTCCACTTT
-,TRBJ2-7,TRBV7-9,-,CASSPSPGQITYEQYF,TGTGCCAGCAGCCCATCGCCGGGACAAATTACCTACGAGCAGTACTTC
-,TRBJ1-1,TRBV29-1,TRBD1,CSAKGQPGITEAFF,TGCAGCGCTAAGGGACAGCCTGGGATCACTGAAGCTTTCTTT
few,TRBJ1-2,TRBV5-6,TRBD1,CASSDTGGNGYTF,TGTGCCAGCAGCGATACAGGGGGGAATGGCTACACCTTC
-,TRBJ2-3,TRBV7-6,-,CASSTEEGARDTQYF,TGTGCCAGCAGTACGGAGGAGGGAGCGAGGGATACGCAGTATTTT
-,TRBJ2-2,TRBV19,TRBD2,CASNQRGNTGELFF,TGTGCCAGTAATCAGCGGGGGAACACCGGGGAGCTGTTTTTT
-,TRBJ1-1,TRBV3-1/TRBV3-2,-,CASSPTGSEAFF,TGTGCCAGCAGCCCCACGGGGAGTGAAGCTTTCTTT
-,TRBJ1-4,TRBV20-1,-,CSASTGSSNEKLFF,TGCAGTGCTAGTACGGGGAGCAGTAATGAAAAACTGTTTTTT
-,TRBJ1-2,TRBV27,TRBD1,CASSPLTGMLNYGYTF,TGTGCCAGCAGTCCCTTGACAGGGATGCTTAACTATGGCTACACCTTC
-,TRBJ1-2,TRBV27,-,CASRRGDYGYTF,TGTGCCAGCAGACGGGGTGACTATGGCTACACCTTC
-,TRBJ2-4,TRBV12-3/TRBV12-4,-,CASSLRGSGIQYF,TGTGCCAGCAGTTTAAGAGGGTCGGGCATTCAGTACTTC
-,TRBJ1-6,TRBV5-1,-,CASSSEGGHSPLHF,TGCGCCAGCAGCTCAGAGGGAGGGCATTCACCCCTCCACTTT
-,TRBJ1-4,TRBV9,-,CASSVGENEKLFF,TGTGCCAGCAGCGTCGGGGAAAATGAAAAACTGTTTTTT
-,TRBJ1-2,TRBV12-5,-,CASGSGRFYGYTF,TGTGCTAGTGGTTCTGGCAGATTCTATGGCTACACCTTC
-,TRBJ1-4,TRBV30,TRBD1,CAWTADRVGEKLFF,TGTGCCTGGACCGCGGACAGGGTGGGCGAAAAACTGTTTTTT
-,TRBJ1-5,TRBV28,-,CASRGPISNQPQHF,TGTGCCAGCAGGGGGCCCATTAGCAATCAGCCCCAGCATTTT
-,TRBJ2-3,TRBV5-1,-,CASSFNGDTQYF,TGCGCCAGCAGCTTCAACGGAGATACGCAGTATTTT
once,TRBJ1-2,TRBV5-6,TRBD1,CASSFGQGDYGYTF,TGTGCCAGCAGCTTCGGACAGGGGGACTATGGCTACACCTTC
-,TRBJ2-2,TRBV11-2,TRBD1,CASSRGQGAYANTGELFF,TGTGCCAGCAGCCGGGGACAGGGGGCCTACGCGAACACCGGGGAGCTGTTTTTT
-,TRBJ1-1,TRBV19,-,CASRRAGEFAFF,TGTGCCAGTAGAAGAGCGGGGGAATTTGCTTTCTTT
-,TRBJ2-7,TRBV5-1,TRBD1,CASSLEGTDLPYEQYF,TGCGCCAGCAGCTTGGAGGGGACAGACTTACCCTACGAGCAGTACTTC
-,TRBJ2-3,TRBV6-6,TRBD2,CASSLTSGGTDTQYF,TGTGCCAGCAGCCTAACTAGCGGGGGTACGGATACGCAGTATTTT